This TCR beta chain was identified in a study of blood T cell repertoires in COVID-19. Background on the study: Spain, Italy and the United States supplied samples that represented acute and convalescent COVID-19. The cDNA or gDNA used as material had been derived from T cells, B-cell-depleted T cells, or PBMCs.

Patients in Seattle were enrolled during active infection, then followed longitudinally. This clone is a singleton in its sample. The CDR3 has 13 amino acids. Trimming left V 2 bases short and J 4 bases short, with 9 bases between. Germline values: CDR1 GTSNPN, CDR2 SVGIG (reference sequence). In the original analysis: Amplification from reference gene primers served as the basis for estimated nucleated cell counts. Assay used: immunoSEQ multiplex PCR; TCRdb lists only in-frame clones, some missing. Clone size and the V and J calls come from that table; the DNA yielded D and trimming. The table includes roughly 300,000 clones, about 88% detected once.

The sequenced sample was peripheral blood. The receptor's source is a human donor with COVID-19, enrolled during active disease. The donor label of this sample is uncertain. The chain joins TRBV30 to TRBJ2-1; D uncertain. In DNA, the CDR3 is TGTGCCTGGAGTCCGCAGATATACAATGAGCAGTTCTTC. The encoded protein is CAWSPQIYNEQFF.